A single sample is the source of the 30 T cell receptor beta chains below, sequenced in a study of blood T cells in healthy people across ages. The authors ran a second PCR of roughly 6 to 12 cycles using a sample-barcoded 5' primer and a J-beta primer mix. Each CDR3 protein gets one entry after TCRdb re-called the 5' RACE reads with MiXCR. The repertoire holds approximately 760,000 distinct CDR3 sequences, with 25% as singletons. This sample also belongs to another study, concerning T cells of mothers and their children.

The specimen sequenced was blood. The source of these receptors is a boy younger than 18 in good health.

This rearrangement joins TRBV12-3 or TRBV12-4 to TRBJ2-7, with D possibly matching TRBD2 (6 bases). The CDR3 loop spans 12 amino acids. V lost 1 base and J lost 9, with 10 bases in between. This CDR3 reads CASSLVGTWQYF. The CDR3, as DNA: TGTGCCAGCAGTTTAGTCGGGACTTGGCAGTACTTC.

This clonotype was observed a few times. This chain joins TRBV10-3 and TRBJ1-1; no reliable D call. This CDR3 spans 12 amino acids. The germline V gene encodes CDR1 ENHRY and CDR2 SYGVKD. Trimming stripped 9 bases from V and 1 base from J, with 9 bases between. DNA for the CDR3: TGTGCCATTGGTCCCTCGAACACTGAAGCTTTCTTT. It translates to CAIGPSNTEAFF.

Only a few counts were recorded for this clonotype. The chain combines TRBV29-1 with TRBJ2-5; D ambiguous. The DNA end favors TRBJ2-1, so the J call may be wrong. The V gene's germline CDR1 is SQVTM and CDR2 ANQGSEA. This CDR3 is built from 12 residues. The CDR3 bases are TGCAGCGTTGAAGATCGGAACAATGAGCAGTTCTTC. It specifies CSVEDRNNEQFF.

The genes are TRBV7-9 and TRBJ2-5, with 11 bases identical to TRBD2. With V trimmed by 5 bases and J by 0 bases, 5 bases remained unmatched. This CDR3 spans 16 amino acids. Germline loops: CDR1 SEHNR, CDR2 FQNEAQ (reference sequence). The CDR3 DNA follows: TGTGCCAGCAGCAAGACTAGCGGGGCGTACCAAGAGACCCAGTACTTC. Amino acid sequence: CASSKTSGAYQETQYF.

The chain has TRBV29-1 and TRBJ2-1; 8 bases map to TRBD2. The CDR3 is 17 amino acids. Germline V CDR1 and CDR2: SQVTM, ANQGSEA. V trimming: 3 bases; J trimming: 0 bases; junction bases outside the gene matches: 10. The CDR3 here is CSVDGLEREISYNEQFF. CDR3 in DNA: TGCAGCGTTGATGGTCTTGAGCGGGAGATCTCCTACAATGAGCAGTTCTTC.

In nucleotides, the CDR3 is TGTGCCAGCAGCTTAGGGGTCAGCGTGAACACTGAAGCTTTCTTT. Translating gives CASSLGVSVNTEAFF. The chain couples TRBV7-9 to TRBJ1-1; D is unresolved. Trimming pared 1 base from V and 0 bases from J, leaving 9 bases between. This CDR3 contains 15 residues. From germline, CDR1 is SEHNR and CDR2 FQNEAQ (reference sequence).

The gene calls are TRBV12-3 or TRBV12-4 and TRBJ1-1; possibly TRBD1 for D (5 bases). Deletions cut 2 bases from V and 3 bases from J, with 13 bases between. This CDR3 spans 15 amino acids. Written as DNA, the CDR3 is TGTGCCAGCAGTTTAACGGGGGGGAAGGACACTGAAGCTTTCTTT. Translation: CASSLTGGKDTEAFF.

This rearrangement joins TRBV6-1 to TRBJ2-6; D is perhaps TRBD2 (5 bases). Germline V gene lookup returns CDR1 MNHNS and CDR2 SASEGT. CDR3 length: 16 amino acids. V was pared by 4 bases and J by 1 base, with 11 bases between. The CDR3 spells CASSATSGSGANVLTF. CDR3 nucleotides: TGTGCCAGCAGTGCTACCTCGGGATCTGGGGCCAACGTCCTGACTTTC.

This sequence joins TRBV5-6 and TRBJ2-5; D is perhaps TRBD1 or TRBD2 (5 bases each). The CDR3 runs to 14 residues. V lost 1 base and J lost 3, with 10 bases in between. Per germline, CDR1 SGHDT and CDR2 YYEEEE. Here the CDR3 DNA reads TGTGCCAGCAGCTTGATGGGACGGGAAGAGACCCAGTACTTC. It is translated as CASSLMGREETQYF.

The CDR3: CASSQGGYQPQHF. The CDR3 coding sequence is TGTGCCAGCAGCCAAGGCGGGTATCAGCCCCAGCATTTT. The chain employs TRBV3-1 and TRBJ1-5; no firm D call. CDR3 length: 13 amino acids. Germline V gives CDR1 LGHDT, CDR2 YNNKEL (reference sequence). Deletions cut 1 base from V and 5 bases from J, with 6 bases between.

This clonotype came up a few times. The V and J genes are TRBV9 and TRBJ2-1, with TRBD2 matching 8 bases. Looked up from germline, CDR1 is SGDLS and CDR2 is YYNGEE. The CDR3 sequence is 17 residues long. J gave up 4 bases and V 4 bases, and 13 bases lay outside the gene matches. CDR3 DNA: TGTGCCAGCAGCCGAGGGACTAGTAGTCTCCTTTACAATGAGCAGTTCTTC. Translating gives CASSRGTSSLLYNEQFF.

The chain joins TRBV6-1 to TRBJ1-5; no clear D. Trimming cost V 6 bases and J 6 bases, with 18 bases left between them. The length of the CDR3 is 15 residues. Germline values: CDR1 MNHNS, CDR2 SASEGT. The CDR3 reads CASRRLKNTLQPQHF. The DNA of the CDR3 is TGTGCCAGCAGACGTTTGAAGAATACCCTTCAGCCCCAGCATTTT.

The chain couples TRBV29-1 to TRBJ2-7; weak D call: TRBD2 (6 bases). Trimming took 0 bases from V and 1 from J, leaving 13 bases between them. Per the germline V gene, CDR1 is SQVTM and CDR2 is ANQGSEA. The CDR3 has 15 amino acids. The CDR3 sequence is CSVEDRSGGSYEQYF. CDR3 nucleotide sequence: TGCAGCGTTGAAGATCGTAGCGGAGGGTCCTACGAGCAGTACTTC.

The DNA for the CDR3 is TGTGCCAGCAGTATCTTTGGCGGCTACACCTTC. Its protein is CASSIFGGYTF. This chain links TRBV12-3 or TRBV12-4 with TRBJ1-2; D is undetermined. The CDR3 is 11 amino acids. V gave up 5 bases and J gave up 8 bases, with 9 bases separating them.

V gene TRBV20-1 combines with J gene TRBJ1-5, with 7 bases fitting TRBD1. Germline assignment: CDR1 DFQATT and CDR2 SNEGSKA (reference sequence). The CDR3 has 14 amino acids. After removal of 6 bases from V and 0 bases from J, the junction contained 5 bases not matched to a gene. The CDR3 coding sequence is TGCAGTGCGAAGACAGGGAATAGCAATCAGCCCCAGCATTTT. This gives the protein CSAKTGNSNQPQHF.

Only a few counts were recorded for this clonotype. The chain uses TRBV6-1 and TRBJ2-7, with D unclear. Germline assignment: CDR1 MNHNS and CDR2 SASEGT. The V end lost 8 bases, the J end lost 2 bases, and 10 bases lay between the germline ends. The CDR3 contains 12 residues. The CDR3 loop is CASGWSTYEQYF. Here the CDR3 DNA reads TGTGCCAGCGGTTGGAGTACCTACGAGCAGTACTTC.

The chain couples TRBV7-6 to TRBJ1-5; 10 positions match TRBD1. Unmatched junction bases numbered 5, after V lost 5 bases and J lost 4 bases. Germline-derived CDR1 and CDR2 are SGHVS and FNYEAQ. The CDR3 runs to 15 residues. CDR3 sequence reads: CASSVRTGGNQPQHF. The CDR3 nucleotides are TGTGCCAGCAGCGTTAGGACAGGGGGAAATCAGCCCCAGCATTTT.

The sample holds a few counts of this clonotype. The chain links TRBV12-3 or TRBV12-4 to TRBJ2-5, with 8 bases matching TRBD1. The end of the DNA fits TRBJ2-7 better, so the J call may be wrong. The CDR3 loop spans 15 amino acids. The CDR3, as DNA: TGTGCCAGCAGTCTTGGACAGGGTAGTCTTCTCGAGCAGTACTTC. Translation: CASSLGQGSLLEQYF.

This clonotype has a handful of counts. The V call is TRBV28, the J call TRBJ2-3; TRBD2 matches 8 bases. The CDR3 is 12 amino acids. The ends lost 6 bases at V and 14 bases at J; junction bases unmatched: 10. The germline CDR1 and CDR2 sequences are MDHEN and SYDVKM. For the CDR3, the DNA is TGTGCCAGCAGGTTTCTTAGCGGGGCGTGGTATTTT. Protein sequence: CASRFLSGAWYF. The variable domain in full, with the rest retrieved from reference TRBV28 and TRBJ2-3, is DVKVTQSSRYLVKRTGEKVFLECVQDMDHENMFWYRQDPGLGLRLIYFSYDVKMKEKGDIPEGYSVSREKKERFSLILESASTNQTSMYLCASRFLSGAWYFGPGTRLTVL.

The table lists this clonotype with many counts. The J gene is TRBJ1-1, the V gene TRBV5-1; D may be TRBD1 (6 bases). The V end was cut by 6 bases, the J end by 1 base, with 13 bases between. Germline V CDR1 and CDR2: SGHRS, YFSETQ. The CDR3 contains 14 residues. CDR3: CASTAQGQNTEAFF. The CDR3 bases are TGCGCCAGCACCGCACAGGGACAGAACACTGAAGCTTTCTTT.

This clonotype was counted between two and nine times. The V call is TRBV6-1, the J call TRBJ2-3; no firm D call. Germline lookup yields CDR1 MNHNS and CDR2 SASEGT. V was cut by 8 bases and J by 3 bases, with 6 bases left in between. The CDR3 totals 11 residues. CDR3 nucleotides: TGTGCCAGCTTAAAAACAGATACGCAGTATTTT. It specifies CASLKTDTQYF.

About this clonotype: This may arise from a read error, as a much more abundant clone is one base away. This chain uses TRBV7-2 with TRBJ2-7; weak D call: TRBD1 (5 bases). Looked up from germline, CDR1 is SGHTA and CDR2 is FQGNSA. Trimming removed 5 bases at V and 0 bases at J, with 8 bases between. The CDR3 sequence is 13 residues long. CDR3 in DNA: TGTGCCAGCAGCACGACAGCCTCCTACGAGCAGTACTTC. Amino acid sequence: CASSTTASYEQYF.

The CDR3 protein is CSARDRRQGTGETQYF. Written as DNA, the CDR3 is TGCAGTGCTAGAGATCGAAGACAGGGGACCGGAGAGACCCAGTACTTC. The chain employs TRBV20-1 and TRBJ2-5, with 8 bases matching TRBD1. Per germline, CDR1 DFQATT and CDR2 SNEGSKA (reference sequence). The CDR3 runs to 16 residues. Trimming cost V 0 bases and J 4 bases; bases outside gene matches: 10.

The chain is built from TRBV5-1 and TRBJ1-1; D unclear. Germline V gene data show CDR1 as SGHRS and CDR2 as YFSETQ. The CDR3 runs to 17 residues. V dropped 2 bases and J dropped 4 bases, with 21 bases sitting between them. DNA of the CDR3: TGCGCCAGCAGCTTTTTACTGGGCTCTATAGGTATCACTGAAGCTTTCTTT. The encoded protein is CASSFLLGSIGITEAFF.

This clonotype was seen more than once but under ten times. The chain links TRBV5-1 to TRBJ2-5, with unresolved D. Trimming stripped 2 bases from V and 6 bases from J, with 11 bases between. This CDR3 comprises 13 residues. Germline lookup yields CDR1 SGHRS and CDR2 YFSETQ. This chain's CDR3 is CASSFADLQTQYF. The CDR3 nucleotides read TGCGCCAGCAGCTTCGCCGATTTGCAGACCCAGTACTTC.

The chain recombines TRBV29-1 with TRBJ1-3; D is undetermined. V gave up 0 bases and J gave up 0 bases, with 12 bases separating them. Germline V gene data show CDR1 as SQVTM and CDR2 as ANQGSEA. This CDR3 spans 16 amino acids. DNA of the CDR3: TGCAGCGTTGAAGATCCCGACGGAAGCTCTGGAAACACCATATATTTT. This gives the protein CSVEDPDGSSGNTIYF.

This clonotype was seen repeatedly, ten times or more. The chain joins TRBV6-2 or TRBV6-3 to TRBJ2-7; D not resolved. V dropped 0 bases and J dropped 6 bases, with 6 bases sitting between them. The CDR3 contains 12 residues. Germline V CDR1 and CDR2: MNHEY, SVGEGT. The CDR3 DNA reads as TGTGCCAGCAGTTACTCTCTTGGCGAGCAGTACTTC. This sequence encodes CASSYSLGEQYF.

The chain employs TRBV11-2 and TRBJ2-1; 11 bases agree with TRBD2. Trimming at V came to 3 bases and at J to 2 bases, leaving 6 bases not matched to a gene. Germline CDR1 SGHAT, CDR2 FQNNGV. The CDR3 has 17 residues. Here the CDR3 DNA reads TGTGCCAGCAGCTTCCCACTAGCGGGAGAGACCTACAATGAGCAGTTCTTC. Its translation: CASSFPLAGETYNEQFF.

This clonotype was counted a few times. Germline is not matched at one junction end, which may reflect a read error. The chain uses TRBV13 and TRBJ2-1, with D hard to call. CDR3 length: 13 amino acids. Germline V gives CDR1 PRHDT, CDR2 FYEKMQ (reference sequence). The CDR3 protein is CASSDGRYNERFF. The CDR3 region has the DNA TGTGCCAGCAGCGATGGTCGCTACAATGAGCGGTTCTTC.

The V gene is TRBV29-1, the J gene TRBJ2-7; D remains unclear. CDR3 length equals 11 residues. V was cut by 2 bases and J by 6 bases, with 8 bases left in between. Germline V lookup: CDR1 SQVTM, CDR2 ANQGSEA. The CDR3 nucleotides read TGCAGCGTTGAAACATCGGGCGAGCAGTACTTC. Its translation is CSVETSGEQYF.